This T cell receptor beta chain is drawn from a study of blood T cell repertoires in COVID-19. In the authors' workflow: Amplified reference gene primers provided the basis for estimating nucleated cell counts. Assay used: immunoSEQ multiplex PCR; TCRdb lists only in-frame clones, some missing. Clone size and V and J calls were adopted from that table, with D and trimming inferred from the DNA. The table shows about 190,000 clones, with roughly 84% occurring only once. V trimming: 5 bases; J trimming: 3 bases; junction bases outside the gene matches: 6. Looked up from germline, CDR1 is SGHTA and CDR2 is FQGTGA. The CDR3 has 15 residues. This clone showed up just once.

The material sequenced was PBMCs or T cells enriched from blood (not recorded which). This chain joins TRBV7-3 and TRBJ2-1; 8 bases agree with TRBD2. The clonotype was recovered from a woman aged 25 to 39 who had recovered from COVID-19. CDR3 sequence: CASSPSGGGYNEQFF. Written as DNA, the CDR3 is TGTGCCAGCAGCCCCTCCGGGGGGGGCTACAATGAGCAGTTCTTC.